The next 15 T cell receptor beta chains were all read from a single sample in a study of control samples from healthy donors and cancer patients. The method was immunoSEQ multiplex PCR; TCRdb's version includes in-frame clones alone and lacks a portion of them. The table has about 150,000 clones, over 90% seen once. The sequenced sample consisted of PBMCs. The receptors here all came from a man in his sixties with colorectal cancer.

V gene TRBV9 combines with J gene TRBJ1-6; 7 bases fit TRBD1. The germline CDR1 and CDR2 sequences are SGDLS and YYNGEE. The CDR3 has 14 amino acids. The ends lost 2 bases at V and 5 bases at J; junction bases unmatched: 1. The CDR3 nucleotides are TGTGCCAGCAGCGTGGGACAGAATAATTCACCCCTCCACTTT. It translates to CASSVGQNNSPLHF.

The chain links TRBV19 to TRBJ1-5; D gene ambiguous. The CDR3 sequence is 15 residues long. V was shortened by 1 base and J by 4 bases, with 11 bases between the two germline ends. Germline V gene sequence: CDR1 LNHDA, CDR2 SQIVND (reference sequence). CDR3 coding DNA: TGTGCCAGTAGTATAGGCGCCCCCATTAATCAGCCCCAGCATTTT. It yields the protein CASSIGAPINQPQHF.

The rearrangement joins TRBV6-5 to TRBJ2-1, with TRBD1 matching over 8 bases. V dropped 2 bases and J dropped 1; count of bases not matched to a gene: 4. This CDR3 spans 16 amino acids. Germline values: CDR1 MNHEY, CDR2 SVGAGI. Here the CDR3 DNA reads TGTGCCAGCAGTTACGCGACAGGGGCATCCTACAATGAGCAGTTCTTC. This translates into CASSYATGASYNEQFF.

The chain has TRBV24-1 and TRBJ2-1, with TRBD2 identical over 12 bases. Germline V lookup: CDR1 KGHDR, CDR2 SFDVKD. With 3 bases clipped from V and 5 bases from J, the junction kept 4 bases outside the gene matches. This CDR3 has 16 amino acids. The CDR3 is CATSDPSGGEDNEQFF. CDR3 nucleotide sequence: TGTGCCACCAGTGATCCTAGCGGGGGGGAAGACAATGAGCAGTTCTTC.

This chain connects TRBV11-2 to TRBJ2-1; 9 nucleotides line up with TRBD2. Germline V lookup: CDR1 SGHAT, CDR2 FQNNGV. This CDR3 is 16 amino acids long. V shed 1 base, J shed 2 bases, and the junction held 3 bases outside the gene matches. The CDR3: CASSLGTSVPYNEQFF. In DNA, the CDR3 is TGTGCCAGCAGCTTAGGGACTAGCGTCCCCTACAATGAGCAGTTCTTC.

The V call is TRBV7-9, the J call TRBJ1-1, with 7 bases identical to TRBD1. This CDR3 is built from 14 residues. With V trimmed by 5 bases and J by 6 bases, 9 bases remained unmatched. Looked up from germline, CDR1 is SEHNR and CDR2 is FQNEAQ (reference sequence). CDR3 in DNA: TGTGCCAGCAGCCATGACAGGGATTTGGCTGAAGCTTTCTTT. Residues: CASSHDRDLAEAFF.

This chain joins TRBV4-3 and TRBJ1-1; D is undetermined. With 1 base removed from V and 11 bases from J, the gap between germline ends came to 14 bases. The CDR3 sequence is 13 residues long. Germline lookup yields CDR1 LGHNA and CDR2 YSLEER. CDR3 loop: CASSQGIGERAFF. The CDR3 nucleotides read TGCGCCAGCAGCCAAGGGATCGGAGAGAGGGCTTTCTTT.

The chain uses TRBV19 and TRBJ1-5; the D gene is possibly TRBD1 (5 bases). The V gene's germline CDR1 is LNHDA and CDR2 SQIVND (reference sequence). This CDR3 comprises 17 residues. Trimming removed 10 bases at V and 5 bases at J, with 27 bases between. The CDR3 DNA sequence: TGTGCCATCCTGTTACCAGGGTTCCCTCAGTTTTATCAGCCCCAGCATTTT. Translation: CAILLPGFPQFYQPQHF.

The CDR3 region is CASQTGSSYNEQFF. Written as DNA, the CDR3 is TGTGCCAGCCAAACAGGGAGCTCCTACAATGAGCAGTTCTTC. The chain uses TRBV27 and TRBJ2-1, with D perhaps TRBD1 (6 bases). V was shortened by 8 bases and J by 0 bases, with 11 bases between the two germline ends. The CDR3 consists of 14 residues. Germline loops: CDR1 MNHEY, CDR2 SMNVEV (reference sequence).

This clone was found once. The chain joins TRBV18 to TRBJ1-6; no clear D gene. Trimming removed 0 bases from V and 10 bases from J, with 13 bases in between. This CDR3 has 15 residues. Germline V lookup: CDR1 KGHSH, CDR2 LQKENI. The CDR3 loop reads CASSPPGVVGSPLHF. The CDR3 coding sequence is TGTGCCAGCTCACCACCCGGGGTGGTGGGGTCACCCCTCCACTTT.

The chain combines TRBV25-1 with TRBJ2-1, with D perhaps matching TRBD1 (5 bases). Germline loops: CDR1 MGHDK, CDR2 SYGVNS. V lost 4 bases, J lost 1 base, and 8 bases lay in between. The CDR3 extends over 14 amino acids. This CDR3 is CASSAGLSYNEQFF. The CDR3 DNA reads TGTGCCAGCAGTGCAGGGTTGTCCTACAATGAGCAGTTCTTC.

This sequence joins TRBV4-1 and TRBJ2-7, with 10 bases lining up with TRBD1. The CDR3 sequence is 13 residues long. The V segment lost 5 bases and the J segment 7 bases; nucleotides outside the gene matches: 5. CDR1 and CDR2 from the germline V gene are MGHRA and YSYEKL. This chain's CDR3 is CASSTTGGREQYF. Here the CDR3 DNA reads TGCGCCAGCAGCACGACAGGGGGCAGGGAGCAGTACTTC.

The chain joins TRBV7-2 to TRBJ2-7; D is ambiguous. Germline V gives CDR1 SGHTA, CDR2 FQGNSA. V gave up 3 bases and J gave up 5 bases, with 14 bases separating them. The CDR3 sequence is 14 residues long. This CDR3 is CASSFYSGNDEQYF. DNA for the CDR3: TGTGCCAGCAGCTTCTATTCTGGCAACGACGAGCAGTACTTC.

This clone has a handful of counts. J is TRBJ2-1 and V is TRBV2, with D hard to call. Germline assignment: CDR1 SNHLY and CDR2 FYNNEI. V was shortened by 2 bases and J by 3 bases, with 5 bases between the two germline ends. The CDR3 is made up of 13 amino acids. CDR3 sequence: CASSENRYNEQFF. The CDR3 DNA is TGTGCCAGCAGTGAAAACCGCTACAATGAGCAGTTCTTC. Drawing the rest from reference TRBV2 and TRBJ2-1, the complete variable domain is EPEVTQTPSHQVTQMGQEVILRCVPISNHLYFYWYRQILGQKVEFLVSFYNNEISEKSEIFDDQFSVERPDGSNFTLKIRSTKLEDSAMYFCASSENRYNEQFFGPGTRLTVL.

The rearrangement uses TRBV7-9 and TRBJ1-6; D possibly corresponds to TRBD1 (5 bases). V gave up 5 bases and J gave up 9 bases, with 14 bases separating them. CDR1 and CDR2 (germline): SEHNR, FQNEAQ (reference sequence). The CDR3 loop spans 14 amino acids. CDR3 bases: TGTGCCAGCAGCGCAGGGACGGGAGGTTCACCCCTCCACTTT. It codes for CASSAGTGGSPLHF.